The 29 T cell receptor beta chains in this list originate from one sample, sequenced in a study of T cells in Graves' hyperthyroidism and ophthalmopathy (dated by TCRdb to the late 2010s). Libraries were made using multiplex PCR. Sequencing relied on an Illumina HiSeq 2000. TCR beta CDR3 regions were amplified from RNA transcripts. The first round of RT-PCR for the TCR CDR3 was performed with the HTBI primer set and the Qiagen OneStep RT-PCR kit. Starting from the raw public reads, TCRdb applied fastp trimming at Q25, assembled clones with MiXCR and retained in-frame beta chains. Every distinct CDR3 protein forms one entry, paired with its most common genes and DNA. Within this sample are roughly 100,000 distinct CDR3 sequences, with over 50% of them counted one time only. 25% to 30% of the sample is taken by the ten largest. Sequenced sample: blood. Receptors originate from a woman in her thirties or forties with Graves' hyperthyroidism.

The chain recombines TRBV9 with TRBJ1-3, with TRBD1 as a possible D gene (5 bases). The CDR3 has 15 residues. Germline V gene lookup returns CDR1 SGDLS and CDR2 YYNGEE. V lost 4 bases and J lost 1, with 12 bases in between. CDR3 bases: TGTGCCAGCAGCCAAAGAGGGGCTTCTGGAAACACCATATATTTT. Translating it yields CASSQRGASGNTIYF.

The chain carries TRBV20-1 and TRBJ2-7; D tentatively fits TRBD1 or TRBD2 (6 bases each). CDR3 length: 14 amino acids. V shed 4 bases and J shed 2 bases, with 15 bases lying between them. Germline CDR1 DFQATT, CDR2 SNEGSKA (reference sequence). The CDR3 coding sequence is TGCAGTGCTACGCCGGGGGCCGGGGCCTACGAGCAGTACTTC. Protein sequence: CSATPGAGAYEQYF.

V is TRBV5-6 and J is TRBJ2-7; no clear D gene. Germline CDR1 and CDR2: SGHDT and YYEEEE. The CDR3 is 15 amino acids. The V gene lost 5 bases and the J gene lost 0 bases, with 15 bases spanning the gap. In DNA, the CDR3 is TGTGCCAGCAGTTATAGTGTCCTAAGCTCCTACGAGCAGTACTTC. It translates to CASSYSVLSSYEQYF.

This clonotype was recorded a few times. This chain joins TRBV29-1 and TRBJ1-1; 7 bases align to TRBD1. This CDR3 is 12 amino acids long. Germline assignment: CDR1 SQVTM and CDR2 ANQGSEA. V dropped 8 bases and J dropped 8; count of bases not matched to a gene: 11. This CDR3 is CSFTGAAGEAFF. CDR3 bases: TGCAGCTTTACAGGGGCGGCCGGGGAAGCTTTCTTT.

To note about this clonotype: The germline gene is not matched at one end of the junction; a read error may be the cause. The CDR3 bases are TGTGCCATCAGTGAGTCAAGACAGGGGTGCCAAGAGACCCAGCACTTC. Its translation: CAISESRQGCQETQHF. This chain connects TRBV10-3 to TRBJ2-5; 8 bases fit TRBD1. Germline-derived CDR1 and CDR2 are ENHRY and SYGVKD. The CDR3 covers 16 residues.

Concerning this clonotype: This may be a read error, as it is one base from a much larger clone. The genes are TRBV5-1 and TRBJ2-7; 8 bases agree with TRBD1. Looked up from germline, CDR1 is SGHRS and CDR2 is YFSETQ. The CDR3 is made up of 16 amino acids. CDR3 loop: CASSDGQGSLVDERYF. CDR3 DNA: TGCGCCAGCAGCGACGGACAGGGCTCACTCGTAGACGAGCGGTACTTC.

The chain is built from TRBV29-1 and TRBJ2-5, with 10 bases identical to TRBD1. In germline, CDR1 is SQVTM, CDR2 ANQGSEA. Losses at the gene ends were 1 base for V and 5 bases for J; bases not matched to a gene: 10. The length of the CDR3 is 16 residues. CDR3 in amino acids: CSVEGGTGVSPETQYF. The DNA of the CDR3 is TGCAGCGTTGAAGGGGGGACAGGGGTTTCCCCGGAGACCCAGTACTTC.

The CDR3 here is CASSGGAVSGTQYF. For the CDR3, the DNA is TGTGCCAGCAGCGGGGGAGCGGTGTCGGGGACCCAGTACTTC. The genes are TRBV13 and TRBJ2-5; tentatively, D is TRBD1 or TRBD2 (5 bases each). V gave up 5 bases and J gave up 7 bases, with 17 bases separating them. Germline lookup yields CDR1 PRHDT and CDR2 FYEKMQ (reference sequence). The CDR3 has 14 residues.

This clonotype was seen repeatedly, ten times or more. This chain links TRBV29-1 with TRBJ2-2; weak D call: TRBD2 (6 bases). Trimming took off 2 bases at V and 1 base at J, with 8 bases between the two ends. This CDR3 is 14 amino acids long. The V gene's germline CDR1 is SQVTM and CDR2 ANQGSEA. CDR3 nucleotides: TGCAGCGTTGAACGGGGGATGAACACCGGGGAGCTGTTTTTT. It is translated as CSVERGMNTGELFF.

The genes are TRBV20-1 and TRBJ2-5; 12 bases align to TRBD2. Trimming cost V 6 bases and J 4 bases; bases outside gene matches: 6. The germline V gene has CDR1 DFQATT and CDR2 SNEGSKA (reference sequence). This CDR3 contains 14 residues. The CDR3 protein is CSATSGRMGETQYF. The CDR3 DNA follows: TGCAGTGCCACTAGCGGGAGGATGGGAGAGACCCAGTACTTC.

This chain uses TRBV2 with TRBJ2-7; D may be TRBD2 (5 bases). The CDR3 contains 16 residues. V was trimmed by 8 bases and J by 7 bases, leaving 27 bases between them. Germline assignment: CDR1 SNHLY and CDR2 FYNNEI. The CDR3 DNA is TGTGCCAGCTCACCACCGATTAGCGCCTCGTCGGGTGAGCAGTACTTC. This sequence encodes CASSPPISASSGEQYF.

V is TRBV7-8 and J is TRBJ2-7; D possibly matches TRBD1 or TRBD2 (5 bases each). The germline gives CDR1 SGHVS, CDR2 FQNEAQ. Trimming shortened V by 5 bases and J by 0 bases, and 14 bases separated the two germline ends. The CDR3 length is 15 residues. CDR3 nucleotides: TGTGCCAGCAGCCCCCTCGGGGCGGACTCCTACGAGCAGTACTTC. Residues: CASSPLGADSYEQYF.

This clonotype was counted many times. J is TRBJ2-7 and V is TRBV5-1; D may be TRBD2 (6 bases). V lost 4 bases to trimming and J lost 5 bases, with 10 bases between them. The length of the CDR3 is 12 residues. Germline lookup yields CDR1 SGHRS and CDR2 YFSETQ. The CDR3 here is CASSGGWNEQYF. CDR3 in DNA: TGCGCCAGCAGCGGAGGGTGGAACGAGCAGTACTTC.

The chain links TRBV29-1 to TRBJ1-1, with a weak D call TRBD1 (5 bases). This CDR3 contains 11 residues. CDR1 is SQVTM and CDR2 is ANQGSEA in the germline V gene. The V end lost 3 bases, the J end lost 8 bases, and 10 bases lay between the germline ends. The CDR3 DNA reads TGCAGCGTTGACGGGACTGGGGAAGCTTTCTTT. Translating gives CSVDGTGEAFF.

In its sample, this clonotype was seen once. V is TRBV11-1 and J is TRBJ2-5; TRBD2 matches 7 bases. The junction had 17 bases not matched to a gene; V was cut back by 5 bases and J by 2 bases. CDR3 size: 18 residues. The germline CDR1 and CDR2 sequences are SGHAT and FQDESV (reference sequence). The CDR3 sequence is CASSPDGHAGVRQETQYF. The CDR3 DNA sequence: TGTGCCAGCAGCCCCGACGGGCACGCGGGAGTTAGACAAGAGACCCAGTACTTC.

This clonotype was picked up one time. V gene TRBV10-3 combines with J gene TRBJ1-3; D is uncertain. Trimming left V 0 bases short and J 0 bases short, with 3 bases between. CDR3 length: 14 amino acids. Germline V lookup: CDR1 ENHRY, CDR2 SYGVKD. CDR3 in DNA: TGTGCCATCAGTGAGTCGAACTCTGGAAACACCATATATTTT. Amino acids: CAISESNSGNTIYF.

As regards this clonotype: This could be a read error, since a much larger clone is one nucleotide away. The chain joins TRBV2 to TRBJ2-5, with 11 bases matching TRBD2. The CDR3 spans 16 residues. Looked up from germline, CDR1 is SNHLY and CDR2 is FYNNEI. CDR3 protein: CASSLSSGRRQETPYF. CDR3 DNA: TGTGCCAGCAGTTTATCTAGCGGGAGGAGACAAGAGACCCCGTACTTC.

This rearrangement joins TRBV25-1 to TRBJ1-1; D is possibly TRBD1 (5 bases). V was trimmed by 8 bases and J by 4 bases, leaving 14 bases between them. This CDR3 region has 13 residues. Germline-derived CDR1 and CDR2 are MGHDK and SYGVNS. CDR3 DNA: TGTGCCAGCGTGGGACGGCCGTCCACTGAAGCTTTCTTT. Amino acid sequence: CASVGRPSTEAFF.

A remark on this clonotype: With a much larger clone just one base away, this may be a read error. No conserved phenylalanine or tryptophan ends this CDR3, so it is likely a read error. The gene calls are TRBV20-1 and TRBJ2-3; D not certain. Between the trimmed V and J ends, which lost 0 bases and 2 bases, there was a span of 12 bases. Germline values: CDR1 DFQATT, CDR2 SNEGSKA (reference sequence). This CDR3 contains 15 residues. The CDR3 reads CSARDTRLITDTQYS. In DNA form, the CDR3 reads TGCAGTGCTAGAGATACCAGACTGATCACAGATACGCAGTATTCT.

This chain links TRBV15 with TRBJ1-6; D may be TRBD1 (5 bases). The V end lost 0 bases, the J end lost 8 bases, and 5 bases lay between the germline ends. The CDR3 loop spans 13 amino acids. The germline gives CDR1 LNHNV, CDR2 YYDKDF (reference sequence). The CDR3 nucleotides are TGTGCCACCAGCAGAGAGGGGGATTCACCCCTCCACTTT. This encodes CATSREGDSPLHF.

Many counts were recorded for this clonotype. The chain recombines TRBV9 with TRBJ2-5, with 7 bases identical to TRBD1. The CDR3 has 15 residues. Germline values: CDR1 SGDLS, CDR2 YYNGEE. Trimming cost V 4 bases and J 2 bases; bases outside gene matches: 8. The CDR3 spells CASSPGTVVQETQYF. Here the CDR3 DNA reads TGTGCCAGCAGCCCAGGGACAGTAGTTCAAGAGACCCAGTACTTC.

This clonotype was picked up one time. A much larger clonotype is one base distant, so this may be a read error. The chain recombines TRBV5-6 with TRBJ1-1; 8 bases fit TRBD1. The CDR3 spans 16 residues. In germline, CDR1 is SGHDT, CDR2 YYEEEE. The CDR3: CASSLARGRVNTEALF. In DNA form, the CDR3 reads TGTGCCAGCAGCTTGGCCAGGGGGCGGGTGAACACTGAAGCTCTCTTT.

V usage is TRBV20-1 and J usage is TRBJ2-5, with 10 nucleotides matching TRBD2. The CDR3 consists of 15 residues. Germline CDR1 DFQATT, CDR2 SNEGSKA (reference sequence). With 4 bases clipped from V and 4 bases from J, the junction kept 9 bases outside the gene matches. The CDR3 loop reads CSAIRGSGRGETQYF. CDR3 nucleotide sequence: TGCAGTGCTATACGCGGGAGCGGGAGGGGAGAGACCCAGTACTTC.

This clonotype was seen only once. The chain joins TRBV29-1 to TRBJ2-5; the D call may be TRBD1 or TRBD2 (6 bases each). The CDR3 spans 14 residues. Germline loops: CDR1 SQVTM, CDR2 ANQGSEA. V dropped 5 bases and J dropped 1 base, with 14 bases sitting between them. This chain's CDR3 is CSVIYPGAQETQYF. Written as DNA, the CDR3 is TGCAGCGTTATCTATCCGGGGGCCCAAGAGACCCAGTACTTC.

This clonotype has at least ten counts. The chain links TRBV20-1 to TRBJ2-7; D is possibly TRBD2 (6 bases). The length of the CDR3 is 16 residues. Deletions cut 8 bases from V and 7 bases from J, with 30 bases between. Germline V lookup: CDR1 DFQATT, CDR2 SNEGSKA (reference sequence). DNA for the CDR3: TGCAGTCCCAGGTCCCTGGGAGGACTTAGGCGGGTTGAGCAGTACTTC. It is translated as CSPRSLGGLRRVEQYF.

As for this clonotype: The junction differs from germline at one of its ends, possibly a read error. The J gene is TRBJ2-3, the V gene TRBV5-1; a weak D match, TRBD2 (6 bases). The CDR3 has 13 residues. The germline V gene has CDR1 SGHRS and CDR2 YFSETQ. The chain's CDR3 is CAGSLGTAYTQYF. The CDR3, as DNA: TGCGCCGGCAGCTTGGGGACTGCGTATACGCAGTATTTT.

At least ten counts were recorded for this clonotype. The chain recombines TRBV7-8 with TRBJ1-2; TRBD1 aligns across 10 bases. After removal of 4 bases from V and 0 bases from J, the junction contained 2 bases not matched to a gene. The CDR3 spans 15 residues. Germline V lookup: CDR1 SGHVS, CDR2 FQNEAQ. CDR3 amino acids: CASSSGTGANYGYTF. The CDR3 DNA follows: TGTGCCAGCAGCTCTGGGACAGGGGCTAACTATGGCTACACCTTC.

This clonotype was detected many times. J is TRBJ2-7 and V is TRBV19; D not resolved. V gave up 6 bases and J gave up 3 bases, with 12 bases separating them. The CDR3 sequence is 13 residues long. Germline CDR1 reads LNHDA; CDR2 reads SQIVND (reference sequence). This CDR3 is CASSPTDSYEQYF. As DNA, the CDR3 is TGTGCCAGTAGCCCTACCGATAGCTACGAGCAGTACTTC.

About this clonotype: This may come from a read error, since a much larger clone is one base off. This is likely a read error, given that the CDR3 carries no conserved phenylalanine or tryptophan at its end. In DNA, the CDR3 is TGCAGTGCTAGAAATTTAACGGGAAAATCCGAGCAGTACCTC. Translated: CSARNLTGKSEQYL. This chain uses TRBV20-1 with TRBJ2-7, with a weak D call TRBD2 (5 bases). With 2 bases removed from V and 6 bases from J, the gap between germline ends came to 17 bases. The CDR3 is 14 residues long. The germline gives CDR1 DFQATT, CDR2 SNEGSKA (reference sequence).